This T cell receptor (beta chain) is drawn from a study of OX40 agonist ivuxolimab in advanced cancers. Overall study: Ivuxolimab, which patients received intravenously every 2 weeks, was dosed at 0.01 to 10 mg/kg. Study-wide points: CD4+ and CD8+ blood T cells expanded clonally by week 6 at 0.1 to 3.0 mg/kg. Which antigen the expanded peripheral T cells recognized is unknown.

The length of the CDR3 is 12 residues. Trimming pared 3 bases from V and 1 base from J, leaving 4 bases between. Per the germline V gene, CDR1 is SNHLY and CDR2 is FYNNEI. The investigators sampled blood at baseline, at cycle 4 day 1, and at cycle 7 day 1. This clone appeared a single time. What it recognizes is unknown. Profiling relied on immunoSEQ multiplex PCR, and the TCRdb table lists in-frame clones only, not all of them. The table includes fewer than 8,500 clones, 80% to 90% detected once. This TCR was sampled from an adult with an advanced solid tumor such as melanoma, head and neck, liver or kidney cancer. The chain joins TRBV2 to TRBJ2-7; unclear D gene. The sample here was CD4+ or CD8+ T cells sorted from blood, taken in a trial of the OX40 agonist ivuxolimab. As DNA, the CDR3 is TGTGCCAGCAGTGAGCGTTCCTACGAGCAGTACTTC. Protein sequence: CASSERSYEQYF. Combining the CDR3 with reference TRBV2 and TRBJ2-7 gives the whole variable domain EPEVTQTPSHQVTQMGQEVILRCVPISNHLYFYWYRQILGQKVEFLVSFYNNEISEKSEIFDDQFSVERPDGSNFTLKIRSTKLEDSAMYFCASSERSYEQYFGPGTRLTVT.